This TCR beta chain was retrieved from a study of CD8 T cells in ankylosing spondylitis. TCRdb reprocessed the 5' RACE reads via MiXCR and lists one record per CDR3 protein. The sample lists roughly 120,000 distinct CDR3 sequences, roughly 13% occurring once. The CDR3 runs 15 residues. V shed 2 bases, J shed 8 bases, and the junction held 6 bases outside the gene matches. Germline loops: CDR1 ENHRY, CDR2 SYGVKD. This sequence joins TRBV10-3 and TRBJ1-6; 7 bases agree with TRBD1. The sequence was collected from a female donor with ankylosing spondylitis or in good health (not recorded which). Input material: blood, either unsorted or a sorted T cell fraction (not recorded which). CDR3 sequence: CAISELQGLDSPLHF. The CDR3 coding sequence is TGTGCCATCAGTGAGCTACAGGGGTTGGATTCACCCCTCCACTTT.